Listed below are T cell receptor beta chains from one sample, sequenced in a study of T-cell memory formation after mild COVID-19. TCRdb analysed the 5' RACE reads with MiXCR anew, one entry per CDR3 protein. The sample contains just over 200,000 distinct CDR3 sequences, 9% to 10% of which appear only once. Sequencing input: PBMCs or a T cell subset sorted from them (not recorded which). The source of these receptors is a young man who had mild COVID-19 (a few samples of this study predate the infection). Cell type and time point are not known. CDR3s include the opening cysteine and the closing phenylalanine or tryptophan. Clone size is shown for a subset of rows, as once, few, many or a class of expanded clone.

size	V	CDR3
NA	TRBV2	CASKGQGAVKGYTF
NA	TRBV5-1	CASSLGSGLDGYTF
many	TRBV6-2/TRBV6-3	CASRTLLLAKNIQYF
few	TRBV20-1	CSALDSSGNTIYF
many	TRBV9	CASSVSGESYNEQFF
few	TRBV30	CAWSVGGNQPQHF
once	TRBV12-3/TRBV12-4	CASNLQGPAYEQYF
NA	TRBV20-1	CSANRDLNTEAFF
NA	TRBV11-2	CASSPSTLAGGHDTQYF
few	TRBV6-6	CASSPPFAGGGEQFF
NA	TRBV20-1	CSAREISGGTDTQYF
NA	TRBV9	CASSPRGADNSPLHF
few	TRBV5-1	CASSVEGNQPQHF
few	TRBV5-1	CASGKQGDTGELFF
many	TRBV3-1	CASSYQGYYGYTF